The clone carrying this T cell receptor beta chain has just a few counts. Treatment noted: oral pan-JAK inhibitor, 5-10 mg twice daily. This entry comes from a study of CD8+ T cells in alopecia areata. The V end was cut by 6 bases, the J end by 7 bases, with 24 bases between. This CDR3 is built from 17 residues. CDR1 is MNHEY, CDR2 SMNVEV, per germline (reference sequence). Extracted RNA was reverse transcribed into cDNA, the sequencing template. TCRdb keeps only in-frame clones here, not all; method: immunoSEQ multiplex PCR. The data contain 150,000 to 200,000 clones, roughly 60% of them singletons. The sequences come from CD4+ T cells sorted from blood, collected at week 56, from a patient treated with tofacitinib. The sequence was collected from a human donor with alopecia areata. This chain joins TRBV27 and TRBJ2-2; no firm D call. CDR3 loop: CASRIKGPGPLGGELFF. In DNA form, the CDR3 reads TGTGCCAGCAGAATTAAAGGGCCTGGGCCTTTAGGCGGGGAGCTGTTTTTT.